This record looks at one TCR beta chain sequence and its context. The antigen is not known. The CDR3 length is 13 residues. Per germline, CDR1 SGDLS and CDR2 YYNGEE. Trimming took 3 bases from V and 2 from J, leaving 7 bases between them. Using immunoSEQ multiplex PCR, the repertoire was profiled, and TCRdb retains in-frame clones only, with some absent. The sample includes around 9,200 clones, approximately 89% of them seen just once. This record belongs to a study of T cells after posttransplantation cyclophosphamide. General study findings and limits: Donor-recipient repertoire similarity was low at 1-2 months, rising over year one. TRB overlap between skin or GI tissue T cells and blood was limited. Recipient CMV seropositivity and CMV reactivation strongly tracked TRB clonality.

The TCR was taken from a woman aged 55-69 years in good health, CMV-negative, and a related stem cell transplant donor. Input material: memory CD4+ T cells sorted from PBMCs. The rearrangement links TRBV9 to TRBJ2-3; D call uncertain. The CDR3 spells CASSGLFTDTQYF. In DNA, the CDR3 is TGTGCCAGCAGCGGACTGTTCACAGATACGCAGTATTTT.